This T cell receptor beta chain appears in the sequencing data of a study of blood T cell repertoires in COVID-19. Turning to the study itself: T cells, B-cell-depleted T cells, or PBMCs supplied cDNA or gDNA.

Per the original methods: Amplifying reference gene primers gave estimates of nucleated cell counts. Profiled with immunoSEQ multiplex PCR; TCRdb holds only in-frame clones, not every one. The V and J calls and clone size come from that table; D and trimming were worked out from the DNA. Counted here are roughly 100,000 clones, around 73% occurring once; the ten biggest clones make up roughly a tenth. The sequenced sample consisted of peripheral blood. This clonotype was obtained from a man between 60 and 75 years old with active or convalescent COVID-19.

CDR3 in DNA: TGTGCCAGCAGCCGAGGGGGAGGGCTTTTCACTGAAGCTTTCTTT. It codes for CASSRGGGLFTEAFF. The gene calls are TRBV7-9 and TRBJ1-1, with TRBD1 as a possible D gene (6 bases). The CDR3 sequence is 15 residues long. The V gene's germline CDR1 is SEHNR and CDR2 FQNEAQ (reference sequence). Trimming took off 5 bases at V and 4 bases at J, with 17 bases between the two ends.